These T cell receptor beta chains were read from a single sample in a study of blood T cell repertoires in COVID-19. Profiling relied on immunoSEQ multiplex PCR, and the TCRdb table lists in-frame clones only, not all of them. The table includes under 500,000 clones, about 85% detected once. Sequencing used PBMCs or T cells enriched from blood (not recorded which). Every receptor here comes from a woman between 18 and 29 years old with acute COVID-19. Each CDR3 is given with its conserved first and last residue. The D gene is left open where the match is weak. Clone size is given for some rows only: seen once, a few or many times, or a class if the clone is expanded.

>NA|NA|TRBV30|TRBJ2-7|12
TGTGCCTCGGTGACAGTCCCCTACGAGCAGTACTTC
CASVTVPYEQYF
>NA|NA|TRBV18|TRBJ1-1|15
TGTGCCAGCCGTACAGGGTTCCAAATGAACACTGAAGCTTTCTTT
CASRTGFQMNTEAFF
>NA|NA|TRBV5-4|TRBJ2-3|15
TGTGCCAGCAGCTTGGCGCAGGGGACCACAGATACGCAGTATTTT
CASSLAQGTTDTQYF
>TRBD2|NA|TRBV2|TRBJ2-3|19
TGTGCCAGCGATCCGACAGGGTATGCTAGCGGGGCTAGCACAGATACGCAGTATTTT
CASDPTGYASGASTDTQYF
>NA|NA|TRBV20-1|TRBJ2-7|13
TGCAGTGCTAGTTGGGGAGGACGTGACGAGCAGTACTTC
CSASWGGRDEQYF
>NA|NA|TRBV5-6|TRBJ2-7|15
TGTGCCAGCAGCTTGGGACCGGACAGTTTTTACGAGCAGTACTTC
CASSLGPDSFYEQYF
>TRBD2|NA|TRBV24-1|TRBJ2-1|14
TGTGCCACCAGTGACAGACTAGCGGGAGGAGAGCAGTTCTTC
CATSDRLAGGEQFF
>TRBD1|NA|TRBV19|TRBJ2-1|15
TGTGCCAGTAGTATGGACAGGCTAAGGGGAAATGAGCAGTTCTTC
CASSMDRLRGNEQFF
>NA|NA|TRBV21-1|TRBJ2-7|17
TGTGCCAGCAGCAAAAAAAAGGTGCTAGCTCTAAGCGGAGAGCAGTACTTC
CASSKKKVLALSGEQYF
>TRBD2|once|TRBV10-3|TRBJ2-7|13
TGTGCCAGCACGACTAGCGGGAGTTACGAGCAGTACTTC
CASTTSGSYEQYF
>NA|NA|TRBV3-1/TRBV3-2|TRBJ2-5|16
TGTGCCAGCAGCCAACCGGGACAAAGGGGTAGAGGGACCCAGTACTTC
CASSQPGQRGRGTQYF
>NA|NA|TRBV12-3/TRBV12-4|TRBJ1-1|13
TGTGCCAGCAGTTTGGGGGGAAACACTGAAGCTTTCTTT
CASSLGGNTEAFF
>NA|once|TRBV27|TRBJ2-5|14
TGTGCCAGCAGTGCTTACAGGGTACAAGAGACCCAGTACTTC
CASSAYRVQETQYF
>TRBD2|NA|TRBV7-9|TRBJ2-3|15
TGTGCCAGCAGTTTTAGCGGGAGTTTGTTAGATACGCAGTATTTT
CASSFSGSLLDTQYF
>NA|NA|TRBV18|TRBJ1-1|15
TGTGCCAGCTCACCACGTGGAGGGGAATCGACTGAAGCTTTCTTT
CASSPRGGESTEAFF
>NA|NA|TRBV7-6|TRBJ2-5|15
TGTGCCAGCAGCTTAGGGGTGGAGGAGCAAGAGACCCAGTACTTC
CASSLGVEEQETQYF
>TRBD1|NA|TRBV5-1|TRBJ1-5|15
TGCGCCAGCAGCCTACAGGGGGGCGGCAATCAGCCCCAGCATTTT
CASSLQGGGNQPQHF
>NA|NA|TRBV28|TRBJ2-3|17
TGTGCCAGCAGTTCCCCCGGGAGCGCCCCCGGGGGAGATACGCAGTATTTT
CASSSPGSAPGGDTQYF
>TRBD2|NA|TRBV3-1/TRBV3-2|TRBJ2-1|13
TGTGCCAGCAGCACTAGCGGGTTTCGTGAGCAGTTCTTC
CASSTSGFREQFF
>TRBD2|few|TRBV6-2/TRBV6-3|TRBJ2-2|15
TGTGCCAGCAGTTATCCGGGACTACACACCGGGGAGCTGTTTTTT
CASSYPGLHTGELFF
>NA|NA|TRBV11-2|TRBJ1-6|14
TGTGCCAGCAGCCGGACCGGGACAAATTCACCCCTCCACTTT
CASSRTGTNSPLHF
>NA|NA|TRBV5-8|TRBJ1-2|14
TGTGCCAGCAGCTTGGGACAGCTTAACTATGGCTACACCTTC
CASSLGQLNYGYTF
>TRBD2|once|TRBV5-1|TRBJ2-1|15
TGCGCCAGCACGAAGCGGGGGGGCCTTCCCAATGAGCAGTTCTTC
CASTKRGGLPNEQFF
>NA|once|TRBV30|TRBJ1-1|14
TGTGCCTGGAGCCGACCGGACATCCGATATGAAGCTTTCTTT
CAWSRPDIRYEAFF
>TRBD1|once|TRBV3-1/TRBV3-2|TRBJ2-2|14
TGTGCCAGCAGCCACGACAGGGACAGCGGGGAGCTGTTTTTT
CASSHDRDSGELFF
>TRBD1|NA|TRBV5-5|TRBJ2-7|17
TGTGCCAGCAGCTTGGTCCAGGGGGCGGGTGGCTCCTACGAGCAGTACTTC
CASSLVQGAGGSYEQYF
>NA|NA|TRBV7-9|TRBJ1-6|15
TGTGCCAGCAGCTTAAAGGCAGGGGATAATTCACCCCTCCACTTT
CASSLKAGDNSPLHF
>TRBD2|NA|TRBV10-1|TRBJ2-5|15
TGCGCCAGCAGTGAGTCGGGGGGGAACCAAGAGACCCAGTACTTC
CASSESGGNQETQYF
>NA|NA|TRBV11-2|TRBJ2-7|15
TGTGCCAGCAGCACAGATAGCCGGGGGGCGGGGGAGCAGTACTTC
CASSTDSRGAGEQYF
>NA|NA|TRBV7-9|TRBJ1-1|15
TGTGCCAGCAGCCCCGCGAGGGCCAGGTACACTGAAGCTTTCTTT
CASSPARARYTEAFF
>TRBD2|NA|TRBV3-1/TRBV3-2|TRBJ2-1|16
TGTGCCAGCAGCCAAGATTCGGGGACTAGGTCCAATGAGCAGTTCTTC
CASSQDSGTRSNEQFF
>NA|NA|TRBV10-3|TRBJ2-3|14
TGTGCCATCAGTCCCGGGACTGGCACAGATACGCAGTATTTT
CAISPGTGTDTQYF
>TRBD1|NA|TRBV9|TRBJ1-1|15
TGTGCCAGCAGCACCCGGACAGGGGGGGACACTGAAGCTTTCTTT
CASSTRTGGDTEAFF
>TRBD1|NA|TRBV3-1/TRBV3-2|TRBJ1-2|16
TGTGCCAGCAGCCCCATTTCGACAGGGCGGGTGAGTGGCTACACCTTC
CASSPISTGRVSGYTF
>TRBD2|few|TRBV11-3|TRBJ2-1|15
TGTGCCAGCAGCTTAGGAGCGGGAGGGCACAATGAGCAGTTCTTC
CASSLGAGGHNEQFF
>TRBD1|NA|TRBV6-5|TRBJ1-4|14
TGTGCCAGCAGTTACTCAATGGACAGGTCTAAACTGTTTTTT
CASSYSMDRSKLFF
>TRBD2|NA|TRBV19|TRBJ2-3|17
TGTGCCAGTACCCCATGGACTAGCGGGAGAGACACAGATACGCAGTATTTT
CASTPWTSGRDTDTQYF
>NA|once|TRBV5-1|TRBJ2-7|16
TGCGCCAGCAGCGACCTGGAGACTAGTTTCATCTACGAGCAGTACTTC
CASSDLETSFIYEQYF
>TRBD1|NA|TRBV6-5|TRBJ2-7|13
TGTGCCAGCAGAGGGACAGTTACCCTAGGGCAGTACTTC
CASRGTVTLGQYF
>TRBD1|NA|TRBV5-6|TRBJ2-7|14
TGTGCCAGCAGCTTGGGCAGGGGGCTCTACGAGCAGTACTTC
CASSLGRGLYEQYF
>NA|NA|TRBV6-2/TRBV6-3|TRBJ2-4|18
TGTGCCAGCAGTTACTCGAGATCGAAGCCGACATATTCTAACATTCAGTACTTC
CASSYSRSKPTYSNIQYF
>NA|NA|TRBV7-9|TRBJ2-7|13
TGTGCCAGCAGCAGAGCGGACGGTAGCGAGCAGTACTTC
CASSRADGSEQYF